The 16 T cell receptor beta chains presented below share a single source sample, sequenced in a study of T cells of healthy individuals. TCRdb reanalysed the 5' RACE reads using MiXCR and keeps one entry per CDR3 protein. The repertoire holds around 90,000 distinct CDR3 sequences, with approximately 4.8% as singletons. These receptors originate from a female donor in good health.

As regards this clonotype: This may be a read error, as it is one base from a much larger clone. The gene calls are TRBV19 and TRBJ2-1; 11 bases align to TRBD2. CDR1 and CDR2 (germline): LNHDA, SQIVND (reference sequence). V shed 0 bases and J 10 bases; nucleotides not matched to a gene: 5. This CDR3 contains 15 residues. In DNA form, the CDR3 reads TGTGCCAGTAGTATAGACCGACTAGCGGGAAGGGAGCAGTTCTTC. Translated: CASSIDRLAGREQFF.

The chain has TRBV7-2 and TRBJ1-5; a possible D gene is TRBD1 (5 bases). This CDR3 contains 15 residues. The germline V gene encodes CDR1 SGHTA and CDR2 FQGNSA. V was shortened by 1 base and J by 4 bases, with 11 bases between the two germline ends. In DNA form, the CDR3 reads TGTGCCAGCAGCTTAGAGGGACGGACTAATCAGCCCCAGCATTTT. Its protein product is CASSLEGRTNQPQHF.

This clonotype showed up many times. The chain has TRBV20-1 and TRBJ2-3, with TRBD2 matching 10 bases. The CDR3 spans 15 residues. Germline V gene lookup returns CDR1 DFQATT and CDR2 SNEGSKA (reference sequence). V lost 6 bases and J lost 4; bases outside the gene matches: 10. The chain's CDR3 is CSAVALAGVSDTQYF. The CDR3 DNA is TGCAGTGCAGTCGCCCTAGCGGGAGTTTCAGATACGCAGTATTTT.

This clonotype was recorded many times. The V gene is TRBV7-2, the J gene TRBJ2-1; 7 bases are a match to TRBD2. Per germline, CDR1 SGHTA and CDR2 FQGNSA. V lost 5 bases and J lost 7; bases outside the gene matches: 11. The CDR3 length is 15 residues. The CDR3 is CASSRWGGNPNEQFF. The CDR3, as DNA: TGTGCCAGCAGCCGCTGGGGGGGTAACCCGAATGAGCAGTTCTTC.

This clonotype was observed many times. This chain connects TRBV25-1 to TRBJ2-2; TRBD2 matches at 7 bases. V lost 1 base and J lost 5; bases outside the gene matches: 4. The CDR3 is 15 amino acids. Germline V CDR1 and CDR2: MGHDK, SYGVNS. CDR3 coding DNA: TGTGCCAGCAGTGAATTGCGGGGGAAGACCGGGGAGCTGTTTTTT. Encoded protein: CASSELRGKTGELFF. The variable domain in full, with the rest retrieved from reference TRBV25-1 and TRBJ2-2, is EADIYQTPRYLVIGTGKKITLECSQTMGHDKMYWYQQDPGMELHLIHYSYGVNSTEKGDLSSESTVSRIRTEHFPLTLESARPSHTSQYLCASSELRGKTGELFFGEGSRLTVL.

Many counts were recorded for this clonotype. This rearrangement joins TRBV6-1 to TRBJ2-2; 8 bases line up with TRBD2. The CDR3 runs 15 residues. CDR1 is MNHNS and CDR2 is SASEGT in the germline V gene. Trimming removed 11 bases from V and 4 bases from J; junction bases left unmatched: 12. For the CDR3, the DNA is TGTGCCGAATGGGCGGGGGGTTCAGTCACCGGGGAGCTGTTTTTT. Encoded protein: CAEWAGGSVTGELFF.

This clonotype has a count of ten or more. The CDR3 DNA is TGTGCCAGTAGTCCTCGACGGGGGACATCCGAGCAGTACTTC. Its protein is CASSPRRGTSEQYF. The genes are TRBV19 and TRBJ2-7; D is perhaps TRBD1 or TRBD2 (6 bases each). This CDR3 is built from 14 residues. CDR1 LNHDA and CDR2 SQIVND come from the germline V gene (reference sequence). V lost 5 bases and J lost 6, with 17 bases in between.

This sequence joins TRBV6-5 and TRBJ1-1, with TRBD1 identical over 7 bases. V shed 3 bases and J 8 bases; nucleotides not matched to a gene: 3. Looked up from germline, CDR1 is MNHEY and CDR2 is SVGAGI. CDR3 size: 12 residues. The CDR3 loop is CASSYSTGEAFF. CDR3 in DNA: TGTGCCAGCAGTTATTCGACAGGGGAAGCTTTCTTT.

This clonotype came up many times. The chain recombines TRBV6-2 or TRBV6-3 with TRBJ2-6; maybe TRBD1 (6 bases). The V gene's germline CDR1 is MNHEY and CDR2 SVGEGT. Deletions cut 7 bases from V and 1 base from J, with 11 bases between. The CDR3 consists of 15 residues. CDR3 region: CASTSQGSGANVLTF. Here the CDR3 DNA reads TGTGCCAGCACCTCACAGGGTTCTGGGGCCAACGTCCTGACTTTC.

This clonotype was recorded many times. This sequence joins TRBV2 and TRBJ2-1; TRBD2 aligns across 11 bases. This CDR3 region has 16 residues. The V segment lost 5 bases and the J segment 14 bases; nucleotides outside the gene matches: 17. The germline gives CDR1 SNHLY, CDR2 FYNNEI. The CDR3 DNA reads TGTGCCAGCAGTACCGGGACTAGCGGAAGGGGGCTGAAGGAGTTCTTC. Encoded protein: CASSTGTSGRGLKEFF.

There are many counts of this clonotype. The chain uses TRBV6-5 and TRBJ1-1; maybe TRBD1 (5 bases). Germline loops: CDR1 MNHEY, CDR2 SVGAGI. V shed 6 bases and J shed 4 bases, with 15 bases lying between them. The CDR3 contains 14 residues. The CDR3 region has the DNA TGTGCCAGCAGGCCGGGACCGGGCGCCACTGAAGCTTTCTTT. Its translation: CASRPGPGATEAFF.

V is TRBV10-2 and J is TRBJ1-6, with D uncertain. Germline values: CDR1 WSHSY, CDR2 SAAADI. Trimming left V 6 bases short and J 13 bases short, with 16 bases between. The CDR3 runs to 13 residues. The CDR3: CASSLSGYDPLHF. CDR3 nucleotides: TGCGCCAGCAGCCTCAGTGGGTACGATCCCCTCCACTTT.

This clonotype has a handful of counts. The rearrangement links TRBV28 to TRBJ1-3, with D uncertain. Germline CDR1 and CDR2: MDHEN and SYDVKM. The CDR3 contains 17 residues. The ends were cut back, 5 bases at V and 0 bases at J, with 17 bases in the middle. The CDR3, as DNA: TGTGCCAGCAGTGTACCCCAGGTCTACTACTCTGGAAACACCATATATTTT. Amino acid sequence: CASSVPQVYYSGNTIYF.

This clonotype occurred a few times. The chain joins TRBV27 to TRBJ1-6; D not resolved. Between the trimmed V and J ends, which lost 2 bases and 5 bases, there was a span of 7 bases. The CDR3 runs 14 residues. Germline CDR1 MNHEY, CDR2 SMNVEV (reference sequence). CDR3 loop: CASSLITDNSPLHF. In DNA, the CDR3 is TGTGCCAGCAGTTTAATAACAGATAATTCACCCCTCCACTTT.

This clonotype came up many times. V usage is TRBV2 and J usage is TRBJ2-5, with D possibly TRBD2 on 6 matching bases. V lost 6 bases and J 4 bases, leaving 12 bases between the germline ends. CDR1 SNHLY and CDR2 FYNNEI come from the germline V gene. There are 13 residues in the CDR3. The CDR3: CASRRAGTETQYF. DNA of the CDR3: TGTGCCAGCAGACGGGCGGGAACAGAGACCCAGTACTTC.

Many counts were recorded for this clonotype. The chain has TRBV27 and TRBJ1-4; D is unresolved. From germline, CDR1 is MNHEY and CDR2 SMNVEV (reference sequence). V shed 3 bases and J shed 7 bases, with 9 bases lying between them. The CDR3 is made up of 13 amino acids. CDR3 region: CASSFRGREKLFF. The CDR3 bases are TGTGCCAGCAGTTTCCGGGGTCGTGAAAAACTGTTTTTT.